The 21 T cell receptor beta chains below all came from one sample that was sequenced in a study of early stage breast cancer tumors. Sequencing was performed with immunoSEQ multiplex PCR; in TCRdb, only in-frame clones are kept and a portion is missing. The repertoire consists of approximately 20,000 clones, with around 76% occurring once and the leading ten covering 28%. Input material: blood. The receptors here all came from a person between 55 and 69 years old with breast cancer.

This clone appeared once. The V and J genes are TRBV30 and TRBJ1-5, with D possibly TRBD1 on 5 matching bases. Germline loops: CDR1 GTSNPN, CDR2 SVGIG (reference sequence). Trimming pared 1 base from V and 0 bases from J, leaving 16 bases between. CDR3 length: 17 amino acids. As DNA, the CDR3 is TGTGCCTGGAGTGCTGACAGACAGATTAATAGCAATCAGCCCCAGCATTTT. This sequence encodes CAWSADRQINSNQPQHF.

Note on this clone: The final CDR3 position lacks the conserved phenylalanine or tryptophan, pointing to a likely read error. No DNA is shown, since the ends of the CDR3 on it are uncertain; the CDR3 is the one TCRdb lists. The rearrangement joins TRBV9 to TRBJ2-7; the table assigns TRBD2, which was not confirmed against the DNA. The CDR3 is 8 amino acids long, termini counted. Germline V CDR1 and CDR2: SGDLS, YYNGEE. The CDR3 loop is CASSPWSG.

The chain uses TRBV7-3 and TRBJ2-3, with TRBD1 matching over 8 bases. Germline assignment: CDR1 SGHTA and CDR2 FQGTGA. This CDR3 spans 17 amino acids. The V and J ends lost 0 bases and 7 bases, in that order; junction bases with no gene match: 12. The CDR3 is CASSLTSGPGGLNTQYF. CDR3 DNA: TGTGCCAGCAGCTTAACGTCGGGGCCAGGGGGCTTGAATACGCAGTATTTT.

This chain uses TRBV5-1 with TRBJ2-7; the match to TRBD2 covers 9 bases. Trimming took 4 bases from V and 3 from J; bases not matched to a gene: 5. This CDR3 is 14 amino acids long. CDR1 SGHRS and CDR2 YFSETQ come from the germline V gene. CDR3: CASSRSGGNYEQYF. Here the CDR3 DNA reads TGCGCCAGCAGCCGGAGCGGGGGGAACTACGAGCAGTACTTC.

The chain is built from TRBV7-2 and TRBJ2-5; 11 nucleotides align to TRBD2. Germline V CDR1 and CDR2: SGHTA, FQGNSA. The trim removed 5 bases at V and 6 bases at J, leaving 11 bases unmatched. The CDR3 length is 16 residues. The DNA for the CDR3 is TGTGCCAGCAGCATGCGACTAGCGGGGATAGGGAAGACCCAGTACTTC. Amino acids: CASSMRLAGIGKTQYF.

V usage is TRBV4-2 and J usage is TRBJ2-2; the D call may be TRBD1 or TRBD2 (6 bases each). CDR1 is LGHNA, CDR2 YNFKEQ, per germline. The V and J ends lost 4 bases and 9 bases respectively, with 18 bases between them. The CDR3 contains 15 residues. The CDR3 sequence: CASSPGGQGRWELFF. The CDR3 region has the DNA TGTGCCAGCAGCCCAGGCGGGCAGGGGAGGTGGGAGCTGTTTTTT.

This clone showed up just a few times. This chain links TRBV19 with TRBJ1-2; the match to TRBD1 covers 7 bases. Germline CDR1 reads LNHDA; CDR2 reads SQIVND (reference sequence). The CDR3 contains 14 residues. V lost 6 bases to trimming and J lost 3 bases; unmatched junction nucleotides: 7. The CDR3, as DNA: TGTGCCAGTAGAAGTGGACAGGAGGACTATGGCTACACCTTC. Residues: CASRSGQEDYGYTF.

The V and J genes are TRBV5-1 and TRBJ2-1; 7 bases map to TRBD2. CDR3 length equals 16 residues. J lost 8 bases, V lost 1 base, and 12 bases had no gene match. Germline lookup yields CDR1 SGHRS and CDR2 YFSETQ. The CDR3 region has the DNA TGCGCCAGCAGCTTGTATTACGGGAGGACCTGGGATGAGCAGTTCTTC. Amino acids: CASSLYYGRTWDEQFF.

CDR3 DNA: TGTGCCAGCAGCTTGAGGTTTCGAGCTTCTAACTATGGCTACACCTTC. The encoded protein is CASSLRFRASNYGYTF. The chain is built from TRBV5-6 and TRBJ1-2; D ambiguous. Between the trimmed V and J ends, which lost 1 base and 0 bases, there was a span of 13 bases. Looked up from germline, CDR1 is SGHDT and CDR2 is YYEEEE. This CDR3 comprises 16 residues. Looking up the rest from reference TRBV5-6 and TRBJ1-2 gives the full variable domain: DAGVTQSPTHLIKTRGQQVTLRCSPKSGHDTVSWYQQALGQGPQFIFQYYEEEERQRGNFPDRFSGHQFPNYSSELNVNALLLGDSALYLCASSLRFRASNYGYTFGSGTRLTVV.

CDR3 amino acids: CASSVDGGDTEAFF. CDR3 coding DNA: TGTGCCAGCTCGGTGGACGGAGGGGACACTGAAGCTTTCTTT. The rearrangement joins TRBV18 to TRBJ1-1, with D perhaps matching TRBD1 (5 bases). Germline-derived CDR1 and CDR2 are KGHSH and LQKENI. This CDR3 has 14 amino acids. With 6 bases removed from V and 3 bases from J, the gap between germline ends came to 14 bases.

The CDR3 loop is CASTGTGTDTQYF. The CDR3 DNA is TGTGCCAGCACCGGGACAGGCACAGATACGCAGTATTTT. This chain uses TRBV6-1 with TRBJ2-3; 7 bases are shared with TRBD1. Per germline, CDR1 MNHNS and CDR2 SASEGT. V lost 7 bases and J lost 1; bases outside the gene matches: 2. The CDR3 is made up of 13 amino acids.

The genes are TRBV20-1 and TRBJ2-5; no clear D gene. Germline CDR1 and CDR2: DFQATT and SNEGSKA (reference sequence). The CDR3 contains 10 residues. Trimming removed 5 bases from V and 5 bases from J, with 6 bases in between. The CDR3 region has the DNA TGCAGTGCTCGTCGGGAGACCCAGTACTTC. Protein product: CSARRETQYF.

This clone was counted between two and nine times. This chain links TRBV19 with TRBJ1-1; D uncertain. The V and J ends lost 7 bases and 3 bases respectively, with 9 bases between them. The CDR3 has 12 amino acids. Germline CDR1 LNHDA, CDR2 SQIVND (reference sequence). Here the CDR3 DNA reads TGTGCCAGTAAACATGCCGACACTGAAGCTTTCTTT. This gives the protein CASKHADTEAFF. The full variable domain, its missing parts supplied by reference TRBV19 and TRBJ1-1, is DGGITQSPKYLFRKEGQNVTLSCEQNLNHDAMYWYRQDPGQGLRLIYYSQIVNDFQKGDIAEGYSVSREKKESFPLTVTSAQKNPTAFYLCASKHADTEAFFGQGTRLTVV.

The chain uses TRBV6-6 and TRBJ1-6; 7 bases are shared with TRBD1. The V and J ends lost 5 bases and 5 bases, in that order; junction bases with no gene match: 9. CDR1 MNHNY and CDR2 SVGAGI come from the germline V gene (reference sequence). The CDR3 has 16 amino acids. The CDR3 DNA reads TGTGCCAGCAGTACCCACAGGGGCGGGGATAATTCACCCCTCCACTTT. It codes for CASSTHRGGDNSPLHF.

CDR3 protein: CASSQDVAGSEAFF. CDR3 coding DNA: TGTGCCAGCAGCCAAGACGTGGCTGGGTCTGAAGCTTTCTTT. The gene calls are TRBV14 and TRBJ1-1; D is unresolved. In germline, CDR1 is SGHDN, CDR2 FVKESK. The CDR3 has 14 amino acids. V was cut by 0 bases and J by 6 bases, with 11 bases left in between.

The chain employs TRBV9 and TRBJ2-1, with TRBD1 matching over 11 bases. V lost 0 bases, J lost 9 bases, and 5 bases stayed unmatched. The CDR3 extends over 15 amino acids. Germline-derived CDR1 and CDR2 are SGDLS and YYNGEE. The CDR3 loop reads CASSVEGQGGGEQFF. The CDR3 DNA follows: TGTGCCAGCAGCGTAGAGGGACAGGGGGGGGGTGAGCAGTTCTTC.

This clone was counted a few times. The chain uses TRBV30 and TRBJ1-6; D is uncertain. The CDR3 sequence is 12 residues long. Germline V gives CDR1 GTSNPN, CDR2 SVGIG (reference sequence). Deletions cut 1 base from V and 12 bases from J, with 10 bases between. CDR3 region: CAWSAGTGPLHF. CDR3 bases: TGTGCCTGGAGTGCGGGAACCGGACCCCTCCACTTT.

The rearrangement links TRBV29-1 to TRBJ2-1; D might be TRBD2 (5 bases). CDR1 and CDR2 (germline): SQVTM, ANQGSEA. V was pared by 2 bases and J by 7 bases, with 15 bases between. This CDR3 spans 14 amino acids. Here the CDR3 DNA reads TGCAGCGTTGAATGGTCGGGGAGACCTAATGAGCAGTTCTTC. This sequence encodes CSVEWSGRPNEQFF.

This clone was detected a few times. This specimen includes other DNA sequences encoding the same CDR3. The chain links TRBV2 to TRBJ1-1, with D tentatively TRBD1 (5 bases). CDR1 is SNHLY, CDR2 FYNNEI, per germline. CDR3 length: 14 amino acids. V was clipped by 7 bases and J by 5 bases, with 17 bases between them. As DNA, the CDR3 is TGTGCCAGCACGGACCGGGGCGCTGGGACTGAAGCTTTCTTT. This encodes CASTDRGAGTEAFF. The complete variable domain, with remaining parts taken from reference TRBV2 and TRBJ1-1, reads EPEVTQTPSHQVTQMGQEVILRCVPISNHLYFYWYRQILGQKVEFLVSFYNNEISEKSEIFDDQFSVERPDGSNFTLKIRSTKLEDSAMYFCASTDRGAGTEAFFGQGTRLTVV.

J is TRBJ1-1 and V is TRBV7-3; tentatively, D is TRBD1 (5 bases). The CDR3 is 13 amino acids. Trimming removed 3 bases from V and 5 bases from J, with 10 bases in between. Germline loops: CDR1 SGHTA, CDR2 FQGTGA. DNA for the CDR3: TGTGCCAGCAGCTTGACTGGGGGGACTGAAGCTTTCTTT. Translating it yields CASSLTGGTEAFF.

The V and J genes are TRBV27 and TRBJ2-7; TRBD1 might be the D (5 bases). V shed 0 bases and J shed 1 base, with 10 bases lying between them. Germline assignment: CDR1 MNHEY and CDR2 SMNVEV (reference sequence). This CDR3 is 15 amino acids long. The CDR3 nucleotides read TGTGCCAGCAGTTTATCGACGACAGTATCCTACGAGCAGTACTTC. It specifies CASSLSTTVSYEQYF.